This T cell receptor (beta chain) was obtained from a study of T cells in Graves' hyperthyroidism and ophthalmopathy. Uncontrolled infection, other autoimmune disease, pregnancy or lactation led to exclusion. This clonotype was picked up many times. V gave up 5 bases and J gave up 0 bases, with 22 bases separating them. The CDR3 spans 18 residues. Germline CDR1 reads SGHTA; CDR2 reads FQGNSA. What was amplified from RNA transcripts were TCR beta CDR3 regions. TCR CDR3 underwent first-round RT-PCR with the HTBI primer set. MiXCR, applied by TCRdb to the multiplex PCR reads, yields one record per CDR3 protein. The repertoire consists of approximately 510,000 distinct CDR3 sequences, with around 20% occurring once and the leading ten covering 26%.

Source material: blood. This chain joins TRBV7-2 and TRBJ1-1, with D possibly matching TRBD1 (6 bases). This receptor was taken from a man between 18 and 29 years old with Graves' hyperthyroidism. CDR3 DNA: TGTGCCAGCAGCCCCATAGGGGGGTGGGGGGGAATGAACACTGAAGCTTTCTTT. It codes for CASSPIGGWGGMNTEAFF.